This T cell receptor (beta chain) is from a study of blood T cell repertoires in COVID-19. The overall study: Both acute and convalescent COVID-19 samples were obtained from the United States, Italy and Spain. T cells, B-cell-depleted T cells, or PBMCs supplied cDNA or gDNA.

Here immunoSEQ multiplex PCR was the method, and the copy in TCRdb shows in-frame clones only, minus some. Of around 260,000 clones listed, approximately 79% are singletons. Participants were aged roughly 18 to 89 years from approximately 24 US areas. Cohorts were based on clinical histories the participants reported. Germline V CDR1 and CDR2: GTSNPN, SVGIG (reference sequence). The CDR3 is 16 amino acids. V was clipped by 6 bases and J by 5 bases, with 24 bases between them. This clonotype was obtained from a man between 25 and 39 years old with acute COVID-19. Material for sequencing was PBMCs or T cells enriched from blood (not recorded which). The V call is TRBV30, the J call TRBJ2-3; D perhaps matches TRBD2 (6 bases). The CDR3 loop is CACKENLGGIIDTQYF. Written as DNA, the CDR3 is TGTGCCTGTAAGGAGAATCTTGGCGGGATAATAGATACGCAGTATTTT.